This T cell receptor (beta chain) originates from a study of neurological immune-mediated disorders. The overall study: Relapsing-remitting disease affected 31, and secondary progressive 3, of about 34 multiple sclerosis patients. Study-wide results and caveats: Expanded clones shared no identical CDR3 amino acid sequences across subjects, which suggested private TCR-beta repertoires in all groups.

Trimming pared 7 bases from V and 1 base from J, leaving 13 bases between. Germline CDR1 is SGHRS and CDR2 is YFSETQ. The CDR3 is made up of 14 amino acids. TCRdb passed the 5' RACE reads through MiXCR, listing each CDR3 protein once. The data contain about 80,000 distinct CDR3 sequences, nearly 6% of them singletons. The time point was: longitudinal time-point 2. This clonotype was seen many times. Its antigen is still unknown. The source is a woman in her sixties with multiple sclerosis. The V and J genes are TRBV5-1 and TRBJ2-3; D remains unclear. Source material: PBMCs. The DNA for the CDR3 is TGCGCCAGCTTTAAGGTTGTTGGCACAGATACGCAGTATTTT. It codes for CASFKVVGTDTQYF.